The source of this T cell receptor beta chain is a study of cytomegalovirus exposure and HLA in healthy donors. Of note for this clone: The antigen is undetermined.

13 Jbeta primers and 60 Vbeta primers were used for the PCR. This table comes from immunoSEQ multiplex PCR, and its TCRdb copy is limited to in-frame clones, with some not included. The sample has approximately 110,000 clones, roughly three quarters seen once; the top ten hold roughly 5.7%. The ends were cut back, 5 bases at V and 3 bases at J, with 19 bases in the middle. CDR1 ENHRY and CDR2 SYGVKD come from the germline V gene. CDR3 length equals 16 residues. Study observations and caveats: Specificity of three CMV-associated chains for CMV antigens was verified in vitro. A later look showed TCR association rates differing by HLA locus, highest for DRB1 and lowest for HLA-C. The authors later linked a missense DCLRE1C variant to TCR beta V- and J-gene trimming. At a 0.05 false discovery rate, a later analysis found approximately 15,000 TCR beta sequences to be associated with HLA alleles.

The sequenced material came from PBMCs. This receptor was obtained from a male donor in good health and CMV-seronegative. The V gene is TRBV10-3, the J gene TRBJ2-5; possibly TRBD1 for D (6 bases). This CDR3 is CAISPGMSAGEETQYF. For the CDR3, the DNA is TGTGCCATCAGTCCCGGTATGTCAGCAGGGGAAGAGACCCAGTACTTC.